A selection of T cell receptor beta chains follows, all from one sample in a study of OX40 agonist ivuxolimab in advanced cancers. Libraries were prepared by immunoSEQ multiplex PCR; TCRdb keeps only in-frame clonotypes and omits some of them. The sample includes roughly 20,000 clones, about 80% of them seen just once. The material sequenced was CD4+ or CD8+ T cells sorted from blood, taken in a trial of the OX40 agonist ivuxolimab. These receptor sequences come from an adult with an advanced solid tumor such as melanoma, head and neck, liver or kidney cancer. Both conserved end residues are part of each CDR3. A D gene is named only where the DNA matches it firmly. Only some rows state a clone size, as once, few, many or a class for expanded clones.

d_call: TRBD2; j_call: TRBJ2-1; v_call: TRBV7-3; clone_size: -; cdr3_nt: TGTGCCAGCAGCTTGGCAGCGGGGACCTACAATGAGCAGTTCTTC; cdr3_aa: CASSLAAGTYNEQFF
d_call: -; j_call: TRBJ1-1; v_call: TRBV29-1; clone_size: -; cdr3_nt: TGCAGCGTTGAGGGGCAGGGGCTTGAAGCTTTCTTT; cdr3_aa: CSVEGQGLEAFF
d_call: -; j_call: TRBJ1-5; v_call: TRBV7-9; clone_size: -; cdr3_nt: TGTGCCAGCAGCTCAACTGACAAGGGAATGGCTCAGCCCCAGCATTTT; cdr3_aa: CASSSTDKGMAQPQHF
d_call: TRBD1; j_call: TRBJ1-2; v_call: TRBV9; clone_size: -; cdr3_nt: TGTGCCAGCAGCGTAACAGGGGGTCCACAATATGGCTACACCTTC; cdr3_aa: CASSVTGGPQYGYTF
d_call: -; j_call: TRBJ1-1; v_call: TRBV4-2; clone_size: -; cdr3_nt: TGTGCCAGCAGCCAAGATCTTTTAAACAGCCGAGAAGCTTTCTTT; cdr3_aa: CASSQDLLNSREAFF
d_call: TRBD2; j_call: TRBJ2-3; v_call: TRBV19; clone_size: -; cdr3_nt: TGTGCCAGTACCCGGGGCGGGAGCGCAGATACGCAGTATTTT; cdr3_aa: CASTRGGSADTQYF
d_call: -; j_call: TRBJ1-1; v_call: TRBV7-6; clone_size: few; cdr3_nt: TGTGCCAGCAGTCCAAGGCAGGCAGACACTGAAGCTTTCTTT; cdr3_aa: CASSPRQADTEAFF
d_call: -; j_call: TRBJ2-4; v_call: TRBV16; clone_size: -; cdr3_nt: TGTGCCAGCACGCTAACATCCAAAAACATTCAGTACTTC; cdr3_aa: CASTLTSKNIQYF
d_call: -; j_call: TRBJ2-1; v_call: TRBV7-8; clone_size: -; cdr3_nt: TGTGCCAGCAGCTTAGTCAGGGGTTCCTACAATGAGCAGTTCTTC; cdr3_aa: CASSLVRGSYNEQFF
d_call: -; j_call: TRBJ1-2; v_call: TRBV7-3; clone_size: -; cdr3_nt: TGTGCCAGCAGCTTAAACCCAGGGGTAGGGAATGGCTACACCTTC; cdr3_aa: CASSLNPGVGNGYTF
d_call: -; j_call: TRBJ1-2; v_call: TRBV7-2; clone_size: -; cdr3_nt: TGTGCCAGCAGCTTAGGGGAGGGAGCTAACTATGGCTACACCTTC; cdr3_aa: CASSLGEGANYGYTF
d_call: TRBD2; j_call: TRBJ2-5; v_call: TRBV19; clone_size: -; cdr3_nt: TGTGCCAGTAGTATGTCTAGCGGGAGGACGGCTCAAGAGACCCAGTACTTC; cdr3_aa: CASSMSSGRTAQETQYF
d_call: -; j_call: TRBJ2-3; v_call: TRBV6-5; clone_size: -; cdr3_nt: TGTGCCAGCAGTTACGGGGAGGCAGATACGCAGTATTTT; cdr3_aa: CASSYGEADTQYF
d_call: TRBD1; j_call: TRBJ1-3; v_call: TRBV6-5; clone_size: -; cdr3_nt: TGTGCCAGCAGTCAAGGGACAGGGAGCAACACCATATATTTT; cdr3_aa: CASSQGTGSNTIYF
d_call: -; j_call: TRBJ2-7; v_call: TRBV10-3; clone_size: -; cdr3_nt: TGTGCCATCAGACGTGATAAATCGGGGTACGAGCAGTACTTC; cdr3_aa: CAIRRDKSGYEQYF
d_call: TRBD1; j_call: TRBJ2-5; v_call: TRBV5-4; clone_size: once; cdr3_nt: TGTGCCAGCAGCCTGGGACAGCTCCAAGAGACCCAGTACTTC; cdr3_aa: CASSLGQLQETQYF